This T cell receptor beta chain was retrieved from a study of blood T cell repertoires in COVID-19. Background on the study: There were acute and convalescent COVID-19 samples, and they came from the United States, Italy and Spain.

Repertoires were generated with immunoSEQ multiplex PCR, while TCRdb's copy carries only in-frame clones and drops some. Counted here are about 170,000 clones, roughly 84% occurring once; the ten biggest clones make up under 13%. V was pared by 5 bases and J by 3 bases, with 8 bases of the junction left unmatched. CDR3 length: 16 residues. CDR1 is SEHNR and CDR2 is FQNEAQ in the germline V gene (reference sequence). The sample was peripheral blood. This chain links TRBV7-9 with TRBJ1-4, with 8 bases fitting TRBD1. The source is a man aged 65-85 years with active or convalescent COVID-19. The CDR3 here is CASSAYGQGPNEKLFF. In nucleotides, the CDR3 is TGTGCCAGCAGCGCATATGGACAGGGCCCTAATGAAAAACTGTTTTTT.